These 21 T cell receptor beta chains were all obtained from the same sample, sequenced in a study of vaccination and CD4 T cells after COVID-19. These TCRs are of unknown antigen specificity. Described treatment: roughly 10-day PBMC culture with coronavirus spike peptide pools or control peptides (ViraFEST assay). Cultured CD4+ T cell DNA underwent sequencing with the Oncomine TCR Beta short-read assay. TCRdb passed the PCR reads through MiXCR, listing each CDR3 protein once. Among some 11,000 distinct CDR3 sequences listed, 70% were seen once. The sequenced sample consisted of CD4+ T cells from blood, cultured in vitro. The receptors here all came from a human donor who had recovered from COVID-19.

The V and J genes are TRBV15 and TRBJ1-2; perhaps TRBD1 as D (5 bases). V lost 5 bases, J lost 5 bases, and 12 bases lay in between. The CDR3 consists of 13 residues. CDR1 and CDR2 (germline): LNHNV, YYDKDF (reference sequence). The CDR3 loop reads CATSRGLQYGYTF. In nucleotides, the CDR3 is TGTGCCACCAGCCGGGGCCTTCAGTATGGCTACACCTTC.

V is TRBV7-9 and J is TRBJ1-2, with D hard to call. The CDR3 runs to 14 residues. V shed 5 bases and J shed 2 bases, with 12 bases lying between them. Germline V CDR1 and CDR2: SEHNR, FQNEAQ (reference sequence). This CDR3 reads CASSRPGGNYGYTF. The CDR3 DNA is TGTGCCAGCAGCCGGCCAGGAGGGAACTATGGCTACACCTTC.

The gene calls are TRBV6-1 and TRBJ1-1; D gene uncertain. Trimming stripped 7 bases from V and 1 base from J, with 7 bases between. The CDR3 length is 12 residues. Germline assignment: CDR1 MNHNS and CDR2 SASEGT. CDR3: CASNEGNTEAFF. CDR3 DNA sequence: TGTGCCAGCAACGAAGGGAACACTGAAGCTTTCTTT.

This clonotype showed up just once. The chain uses TRBV6-1 and TRBJ1-5; the D is unclear. This CDR3 spans 16 amino acids. Germline V CDR1 and CDR2: MNHNS, SASEGT. Trimming took 6 bases from V and 0 from J, leaving 15 bases between them. CDR3 amino acids: CASSARGQYSNQPQHF. In nucleotides, the CDR3 is TGTGCCAGCAGCGCGCGAGGCCAGTATAGCAATCAGCCCCAGCATTTT.

CDR3 loop: CSAKGAGLYQPQHF. CDR3 coding DNA: TGCAGTGCTAAAGGGGCGGGGTTATACCAGCCCCAGCATTTT. The rearrangement links TRBV20-1 to TRBJ1-5, with a tentative D call TRBD1 (5 bases). CDR3 length equals 14 residues. CDR1 is DFQATT and CDR2 is SNEGSKA in the germline V gene (reference sequence). Trimming cost V 4 bases and J 7 bases, with 17 bases left between them.

The chain joins TRBV7-9 to TRBJ2-7; TRBD2 matches at 8 bases. The germline V gene encodes CDR1 SEHNR and CDR2 FQNEAQ (reference sequence). V lost 4 bases to trimming and J lost 3 bases; unmatched junction nucleotides: 2. The CDR3 has 13 amino acids. This chain's CDR3 is CASSSGTSYEQYF. In DNA, the CDR3 is TGTGCCAGCAGCTCTGGGACTAGCTACGAGCAGTACTTC.

This sequence joins TRBV2 and TRBJ2-7, with 13 positions matching TRBD2. The junction had 7 bases not matched to a gene; V was cut back by 6 bases and J by 5 bases. The CDR3 length is 15 residues. Germline V gene data show CDR1 as SNHLY and CDR2 as FYNNEI. The CDR3 region is CASRPGLAGVHEQYF. The CDR3 bases are TGTGCCAGCAGACCTGGACTAGCGGGAGTCCACGAGCAGTACTTC.

V is TRBV20-1 and J is TRBJ2-7, with 9 bases identical to TRBD1. From germline, CDR1 is DFQATT and CDR2 SNEGSKA (reference sequence). The V and J ends lost 5 bases and 5 bases, in that order; junction bases with no gene match: 10. There are 14 residues in the CDR3. CDR3: CSASSGTGNHEQYF. CDR3 nucleotide sequence: TGCAGTGCTTCCTCCGGGACAGGGAACCACGAGCAGTACTTC.

This clonotype was detected a few times. The chain employs TRBV27 and TRBJ2-7; D unclear. The V end was cut by 2 bases, the J end by 1 base, with 12 bases between. The germline CDR1 and CDR2 sequences are MNHEY and SMNVEV (reference sequence). This CDR3 is 15 amino acids long. The CDR3, as DNA: TGTGCCAGCAGTTTAACGTGGACCTTATCCTACGAGCAGTACTTC. Translated: CASSLTWTLSYEQYF.

This chain links TRBV7-2 with TRBJ1-1; D is perhaps TRBD1 (5 bases). The V end was cut by 5 bases, the J end by 2 bases, with 9 bases between. CDR1 is SGHTA and CDR2 is FQGNSA in the germline V gene. The CDR3 is made up of 13 amino acids. The CDR3 loop is CASSPQGNTEAFF. The CDR3 DNA sequence: TGTGCCAGCAGCCCCCAGGGTAACACTGAAGCTTTCTTT.

This sequence joins TRBV6-5 and TRBJ2-5; 9 bases map to TRBD1. With 2 bases clipped from V and 7 bases from J, the junction kept 2 bases outside the gene matches. The CDR3 spans 13 residues. Germline V lookup: CDR1 MNHEY, CDR2 SVGAGI. CDR3 in amino acids: CASSYETGGTQYF. The DNA for the CDR3 is TGTGCCAGCAGTTACGAGACAGGGGGGACCCAGTACTTC.

The chain has TRBV7-2 and TRBJ1-1, with a tentative D call TRBD1 (5 bases). Trimming left V 3 bases short and J 4 bases short, with 15 bases between. CDR3 length: 15 residues. Per the germline V gene, CDR1 is SGHTA and CDR2 is FQGNSA. The DNA of the CDR3 is TGTGCCAGCAGCTTCCGGGCAGGGAGGGGCACTGAAGCTTTCTTT. Translation: CASSFRAGRGTEAFF.

This clonotype was observed a handful of times. This chain uses TRBV7-2 with TRBJ1-2; TRBD1 might be the D (6 bases). The CDR3 has 16 residues. Trimming left V 8 bases short and J 5 bases short, with 24 bases between. Germline V lookup: CDR1 SGHTA, CDR2 FQGNSA. CDR3 sequence reads: CASLLSAGGGRYGYTF. Here the CDR3 DNA reads TGTGCCAGCTTACTATCCGCCGGGGGGGGCCGGTATGGCTACACCTTC.

This chain uses TRBV20-1 with TRBJ1-2; no reliable D call. CDR1 and CDR2 (germline): DFQATT, SNEGSKA (reference sequence). V lost 7 bases, J lost 4 bases, and 16 bases lay in between. This CDR3 comprises 13 residues. DNA of the CDR3: TGCAGTGTTCGGGGATTAGTACCCTATGGCTACACCTTC. Its protein is CSVRGLVPYGYTF.

The rearrangement links TRBV20-1 to TRBJ2-7; D unresolved. Trimming removed 5 bases at V and 4 bases at J, with 9 bases between. Germline V gene sequence: CDR1 DFQATT, CDR2 SNEGSKA (reference sequence). This CDR3 has 11 residues. The CDR3 region is CSAEASYEQYF. CDR3 nucleotides: TGCAGTGCTGAGGCTTCATACGAGCAGTACTTC.

The gene calls are TRBV20-1 and TRBJ1-6, with 7 bases matching TRBD1. This CDR3 is built from 13 residues. Losses at the gene ends were 6 bases for V and 8 bases for J; bases not matched to a gene: 7. CDR1 and CDR2 (germline): DFQATT, SNEGSKA (reference sequence). The CDR3 DNA reads TGCAGTGCCCCAGGGGGTAAACATTCACCCCTCCACTTT. Translation gives CSAPGGKHSPLHF.

This chain joins TRBV7-2 and TRBJ2-5; D possibly corresponds to TRBD2 (6 bases). V lost 0 bases, J lost 5 bases, and 10 bases lay in between. The CDR3 consists of 14 residues. Germline lookup yields CDR1 SGHTA and CDR2 FQGNSA. The DNA of the CDR3 is TGTGCCAGCAGCTTAGCGGGAGGCCTTGAGACCCAGTACTTC. Translated: CASSLAGGLETQYF.

This sequence joins TRBV6-2 or TRBV6-3 and TRBJ2-1; D unclear. The CDR3 covers 12 residues. Per germline, CDR1 MNHEY and CDR2 SVGEGT. Deletions cut 2 bases from V and 6 bases from J, with 5 bases between. The CDR3 protein is CASSYRANEQFF. For the CDR3, the DNA is TGTGCCAGCAGTTACCGGGCCAATGAGCAGTTCTTC.

This clonotype was counted only a few times. The chain joins TRBV29-1 to TRBJ1-2; a possible D gene is TRBD1 (6 bases). V was clipped by 4 bases and J by 6 bases, with 12 bases between them. The CDR3 spans 12 residues. Germline V gene data show CDR1 as SQVTM and CDR2 as ANQGSEA. The CDR3 DNA is TGCAGCGTTGTACAGCAGGGGCATGGCTACACCTTC. This translates into CSVVQQGHGYTF.

The V call is TRBV20-1, the J call TRBJ1-5; D remains unclear. The germline V gene has CDR1 DFQATT and CDR2 SNEGSKA (reference sequence). V was shortened by 2 bases and J by 2 bases, with 7 bases between the two germline ends. There are 13 residues in the CDR3. For the CDR3, the DNA is TGCAGTGCTAGATTTGGCGGCAATCAGCCCCAGCATTTT. This sequence encodes CSARFGGNQPQHF.

The table lists this clonotype with a few counts. The chain uses TRBV28 and TRBJ1-1; D may be TRBD1 (6 bases). V shed 7 bases and J shed 11 bases, with 20 bases lying between them. Germline CDR1 reads MDHEN; CDR2 reads SYDVKM. The CDR3 spans 13 residues. This CDR3 reads CASTQRGALRAFF. The CDR3 DNA reads as TGTGCCAGCACCCAGCGGGGGGCGCTGAGGGCTTTCTTT.